This TCR beta chain appears in the sequencing data of a study of blood T cell repertoires in COVID-19. Study in general: Acute-phase and convalescent COVID-19 samples originated in the United States, Italy and Spain. In each case, the material was cDNA or gDNA derived from T cells, B-cell-depleted T cells, or PBMCs.

As originally analysed: Counts of nucleated cells, estimated from reference gene primer amplification, were obtained. TCRdb's table, derived via immunoSEQ multiplex PCR, lists solely in-frame clones and lacks some. V, J and clone size derive from that table, while D and trimming were established from the DNA sequence. The profile shows 150,000 to 200,000 clones, roughly four fifths of them singletons. The TCR was taken from a human donor in a cohort sampled during active COVID-19. The sequenced sample consisted of peripheral blood.

In nucleotides, the CDR3 is TGTGCTAGTGGTTTGAAGCCAGGGGGCAGGGTCACTGAAGCTTTCTTT. It is translated as CASGLKPGGRVTEAFF. The chain recombines TRBV12-5 with TRBJ1-1; 8 nucleotides match TRBD1. Looked up from germline, CDR1 is LGHNT and CDR2 is FRNRAP. V was pared by 2 bases and J by 4 bases, with 9 bases of the junction left unmatched. The CDR3 is made up of 16 amino acids.